This T cell receptor beta chain was captured in a study of T cells in Graves' hyperthyroidism and ophthalmopathy. This clonotype was detected many times. Germline V gene sequence: CDR1 DFQATT, CDR2 SNEGSKA (reference sequence). The V gene end was trimmed by 8 bases and the J gene end by 2 bases; junction bases not matched to a gene: 8. The CDR3 has 14 residues. Using around 10 ml of fresh peripheral blood, PBMCs were prepared. Using RNA transcripts as the source, TCR beta CDR3 regions were amplified. Primed by the HTBI set, a first-round RT-PCR was run on the TCR CDR3. TCRdb re-analysed the multiplex PCR reads in MiXCR, keeping a single row per CDR3 protein. Among fewer than 450,000 distinct CDR3 sequences listed, 15% were seen once.

The sequencing input was blood. The receptor comes from a woman aged 55 to 70 with Graves' ophthalmopathy. The rearrangement uses TRBV20-1 and TRBJ2-1; 8 nucleotides agree with TRBD1. This CDR3 is CSSGGGVAYNEQFF. CDR3 nucleotides: TGCAGTTCAGGGGGCGGAGTAGCCTACAATGAGCAGTTCTTC.